This TCR beta chain was sequenced for a study of shared clonotypes between healthy human individuals (dated by TCRdb to the early 2020s). About the investigation overall: A couple of women and a few men aged 18 to 49 years were included in the cohort. The study deeply sequenced blood TCR repertoires of about 5 healthy adults to estimate repertoire size and the extent of clonotype sharing between individuals. Libraries were prepared and TCR repertoires were sequenced by different laboratories using diverse techniques, in order to increase sequencing depth and limit assay-specific biases. Per donor, leukapheresis produced somewhere between about 0.9 and 10 billion PBMCs. Per donor, three plates each were used for CD4 naive and CD4 memory, two for CD8 naive, and one for CD8 memory.

Taken from the germline V gene (reference sequence), the CDR1 and CDR2 loops are LNHDA and SQIVND. The CDR3 goes from the cysteine to the phenylalanine over 17 residues. Only CDR3 DNA remains: 51 bases, in frame from the first base. V loses 4 bases at its end and J loses 8 bases; junction bases beyond the gene matches: 16. As concerns this clone: Which antigen it targets is not known. Base qualities were left out, and no much larger clone turns up one base away.

The investigation overall reported the following: Naive subsets generally had larger estimated clonotype richness than memory subsets did. Sampling was limited to blood, and TCR repertoires in tissue likely differ from TCR repertoires in blood. Clonotypes shared by all four sorted-subset donors showed higher generation probabilities than non-shared clonotypes. Sharing across a few donors was observed for around 5% of naive CD4, over 3% of naive CD8, 2% to 2.5% of memory CD4, and approximately 0.41% of memory CD8 clonotypes. Based on pairwise subsampling, the degree of clonotype sharing among donors was expected to be affected by sequencing depth. The genetic and exposure-history diversity represented was limited by the small number of donors. Even with the large sequencing depth, rarefaction of the sorted-subset datasets indicated that sequencing was incomplete.

Donors were healthy HIV-negative adults with no recently reported acute infections or vaccinations. Every donor was a Caucasian adult residing in Nashville, Tennessee, USA. CD4+ T cells were enriched by magnetic negative selection, after which naive cells were positively selected on CD45RA and the negative fraction was taken as the memory subset. Blood was collected by leukapheresis, and PBMCs were isolated by Ficoll-Histopaque density gradient centrifugation and then cryopreserved in liquid nitrogen vapor phase. Purity and quantity of every magnetically sorted T cell population were checked by analytical flow cytometry. From each sorted fraction, genomic DNA was isolated and quantified by UV absorbance on a Nanodrop 2000c. TCR CDR3 regions were amplified from genomic DNA by multiplex PCR using the deep immunoSEQ assay. For each cell subset, the extracted genomic DNA was distributed evenly across all wells of several immunoSEQ 96-well plates, and each plate served as one replicate. For sorted subsets, each replicate PCR was loaded with about 0.2 ug genomic DNA, equivalent to approximately 33,000 T cell genomes. Purified libraries were measured with a Qubit 3.0 fluorometer, size-checked on a Bioanalyzer 2100, and measured again with the KAPA Library Quantification kit. A separate single-read 150-cycle Illumina NextSeq 550 flow cell was used to sequence each immunoSEQ 96-well plate. Processing in the source paper ran as follows. Because the immunoSEQ output held only junctional sequences and lacked quality scores, the filtering could not match the filtering applied to full-length reads. To assign V/J genes and CDR3, sequences were annotated using PyIR, a Python wrapper for IgBLAST v1.9, with IMGT germline references. Reads with weak V/J assignments (E-value above 1e-6), missing CDR3, stop codons, out-of-frame junctions, or ambiguous translated residues were removed. A V3J clonotype was defined by an identical inferred V gene, J gene, and CDR3 amino acid sequence. Percentage overlap between repertoires was computed as shared unique clonotypes divided by the size of the smaller repertoire. Repertoire richness was assessed with RTK rarefaction, the Chao1 estimator, and Recon v2.1 estimates of unobserved clonotypes. Generation probabilities were computed with OLGA for all TCRbeta clonotypes obtained by the gDNA method from four donors. TCRdb carries this immuneACCESS record with in-frame sequences only. Its versions omit some clonotypes, under half of them owing to an unresolved V gene in the studies checked, with the rest unexplained. That table gives V, J and clone size, and the DNA gave D and trimming. Within this sample are 2,500,000 or so clones, with more than 80% of them counted one time only. The leading ten clones occupy roughly 0.13% of the sample.

This clonotype was sampled from a man aged 18 to 30 in good health. The chain is made from TRBV19 and TRBJ1-4; 7 junctional bases match TRBD1. Source material: naive CD4+ T cells sorted from blood. The cell subset or site tag for this specimen amounts to: CD45RA+ positively selected. The CDR3 region: CASSTPRTGREREKLFF. The DNA is as follows: TGTGCCAGTAGTACCCCGAGGACAGGTCGTGAGAGGGAAAAACTGTTTTTT.